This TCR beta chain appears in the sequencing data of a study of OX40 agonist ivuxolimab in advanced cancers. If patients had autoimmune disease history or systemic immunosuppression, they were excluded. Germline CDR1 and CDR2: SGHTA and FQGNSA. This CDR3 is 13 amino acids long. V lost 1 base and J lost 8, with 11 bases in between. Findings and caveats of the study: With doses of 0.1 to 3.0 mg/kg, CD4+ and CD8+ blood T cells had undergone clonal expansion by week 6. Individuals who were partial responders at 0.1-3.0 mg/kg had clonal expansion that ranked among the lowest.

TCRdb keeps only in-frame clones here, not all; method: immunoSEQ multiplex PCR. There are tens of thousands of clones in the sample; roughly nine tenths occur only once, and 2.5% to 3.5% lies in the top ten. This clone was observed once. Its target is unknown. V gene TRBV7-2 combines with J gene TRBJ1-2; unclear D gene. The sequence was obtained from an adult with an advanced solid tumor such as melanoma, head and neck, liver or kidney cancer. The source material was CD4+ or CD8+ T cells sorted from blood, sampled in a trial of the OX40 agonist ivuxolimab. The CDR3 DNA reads TGTGCCAGCAGCTTAGGCACCACGCGGGGCTACACCTTC. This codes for CASSLGTTRGYTF.